These 3 T cell receptor beta chains came from one sample sequenced in a study of early T cells in non-severe SARS-CoV-2 infection. TCRdb analysed the 5' RACE reads with MiXCR anew, one entry per CDR3 protein. The repertoire includes about 80,000 distinct CDR3 sequences, 10% to 15% of them detected once, and around 15% sits in the top ten. Sequenced here: whole blood, sampled at baseline. These receptor sequences come from an adult who was a healthcare worker with PCR-confirmed SARS-CoV-2 infection or an uninfected control (not recorded which). The donor label of this sample is uncertain.

The sample holds a few counts of this clonotype. This chain links TRBV25-1 with TRBJ2-2; D possibly uses TRBD1 or TRBD2 (7 bases each). Between the trimmed V and J ends, which lost 8 bases and 0 bases, there was a span of 25 bases. The length of the CDR3 is 19 residues. Germline-derived CDR1 and CDR2 are MGHDK and SYGVNS. The CDR3 region is CASSEGALASGTNTGELFF. CDR3 coding DNA: TGTGCCAGCTCGGAGGGGGCGCTGGCTAGCGGAACGAACACCGGGGAGCTGTTTTTT.

The chain carries TRBV5-1 and TRBJ2-5, with TRBD2 matching 10 bases. V lost 6 bases to trimming and J lost 1 base; unmatched junction nucleotides: 9. The CDR3 length is 16 residues. Germline CDR1 SGHRS, CDR2 YFSETQ. CDR3 in DNA: TGCGCCAGCAAGGAAAAACTAGCGGGGTTCCAAGAGACCCAGTACTTC. It codes for CASKEKLAGFQETQYF.

The J gene is TRBJ1-1, the V gene TRBV4-3; TRBD1 matches 9 bases. CDR1 and CDR2 (germline): LGHNA, YSLEER. The CDR3 is made up of 15 amino acids. With 6 bases clipped from V and 5 bases from J, the junction kept 10 bases outside the gene matches. CDR3 protein: CASSTTGTGSTEAFF. In DNA form, the CDR3 reads TGCGCCAGCAGTACTACCGGGACAGGGTCTACTGAAGCTTTCTTT.